This T cell receptor (beta chain) was identified in a study of CD8+CD57+ T cells in acquired aplastic anemia. V gave up 1 base and J gave up 5 bases, with 13 bases separating them. CDR1 SSHAT and CDR2 FNYEAQ come from the germline V gene (reference sequence). The CDR3 runs 15 residues. TCR beta VDJ and CDR3 profiles were obtained from a genomic DNA template. Each CDR3 protein gets one entry after TCRdb re-called the reads with MiXCR. The top ten clones hold approximately 1% of a sample with about 160,000 distinct CDR3 sequences, roughly 45% of them seen once. The source of this sequence is a human donor in good health. The sample consisted of sorted CD4+, CD8+, or CD8+CD57+ T cells (not recorded which) from PBMCs. The chain joins TRBV7-7 to TRBJ2-3; TRBD1 might be the D (5 bases). The CDR3 DNA is TGTGCCAGCAGCTTAGGAGTGGGGCCAGGAGATACGCAGTATTTT. Translation: CASSLGVGPGDTQYF.